Listed here are 2 T cell receptor beta chains from one sample, sequenced in a study of cytomegalovirus exposure and HLA in healthy donors. Primers for the PCR totalled 60 Vbeta and 13 Jbeta. TCRdb's copy holds only in-frame clones and misses some; the assay was immunoSEQ multiplex PCR. The sample has roughly 120,000 clones, 80% seen once; the top ten hold over 2%. The sequencing input was PBMCs. These receptors were obtained from a man aged 25 to 45 in good health and CMV-seronegative.

This clone was seen a handful of times. V usage is TRBV19 and J usage is TRBJ1-2; 8 bases line up with TRBD1. The trim removed 9 bases at V and 8 bases at J, leaving 14 bases unmatched. The germline V gene has CDR1 LNHDA and CDR2 SQIVND (reference sequence). The CDR3 loop spans 14 amino acids. This CDR3 is CASEPAGGSWGYTF. CDR3 in DNA: TGTGCCAGCGAGCCCGCAGGGGGCTCTTGGGGCTACACCTTC.

V usage is TRBV2 and J usage is TRBJ2-1; 10 bases are a match to TRBD2. Trimming took 4 bases from V and 4 from J; bases not matched to a gene: 10. This CDR3 spans 17 amino acids. Germline values: CDR1 SNHLY, CDR2 FYNNEI. CDR3 nucleotide sequence: TGTGCCAGCAGTGTATCCCTCCTAGCGGGGGAATACAATGAGCAGTTCTTC. It translates to CASSVSLLAGEYNEQFF.